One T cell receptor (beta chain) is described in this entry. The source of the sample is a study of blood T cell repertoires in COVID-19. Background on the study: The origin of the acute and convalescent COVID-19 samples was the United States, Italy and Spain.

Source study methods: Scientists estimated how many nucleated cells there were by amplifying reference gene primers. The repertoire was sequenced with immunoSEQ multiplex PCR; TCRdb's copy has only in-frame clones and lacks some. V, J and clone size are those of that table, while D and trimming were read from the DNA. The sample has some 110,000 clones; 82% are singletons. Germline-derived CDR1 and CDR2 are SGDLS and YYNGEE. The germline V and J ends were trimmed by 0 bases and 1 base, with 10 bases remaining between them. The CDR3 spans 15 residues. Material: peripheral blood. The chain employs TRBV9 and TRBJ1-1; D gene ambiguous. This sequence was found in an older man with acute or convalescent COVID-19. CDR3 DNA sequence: TGTGCCAGCAGCGTAGGCGGGAGCCCGAACACTGAAGCTTTCTTT. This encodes CASSVGGSPNTEAFF.